One and the same sample provided the 23 T cell receptor beta chains below, sequenced in a study of tumor-infiltrating lymphocytes in primary liver carcinoma. Synthesis of TCR beta cDNA was carried out from approximately 0.55 ug total RNA with a constant-region primer. Construction of TCR beta libraries relied on three successive nested multiplex PCR rounds employing slightly modified ARM-PCR. Use of TRBV1-TRBV30 forward primers with a C-beta reverse primer characterized the first two PCR rounds, which lasted about 10 cycles each. TCRdb re-called the multiplex PCR reads through MiXCR, storing one row per CDR3 protein. Of just under 95,000 distinct CDR3 sequences in the sample, 65% to 70% were seen once. Unsorted bulk tissue (roughly 19-30 mg) underwent RNA and DNA co-extraction. The sequenced sample was tumor-adjacent normal liver tissue. The receptors derive from a man aged 40-55 years with primary liver carcinoma and hepatitis B virus infection.

CDR3 amino acids: CASSPTSGGSYGEYF. The CDR3, as DNA: TGTGCCAGCAGCCCCACTAGCGGGGGCTCCTACGGGGAGTACTTC. The chain joins TRBV11-2 to TRBJ2-7, with TRBD2 matching over 11 bases. The trim removed 5 bases at V and 11 bases at J, leaving 14 bases unmatched. The germline CDR1 and CDR2 sequences are SGHAT and FQNNGV. This CDR3 spans 15 amino acids.

This clonotype qualifies as medium-sized. The J gene is TRBJ2-5, the V gene TRBV11-1, with 11 bases lining up with TRBD2. Germline CDR1 reads SGHAT; CDR2 reads FQDESV (reference sequence). The length of the CDR3 is 18 residues. Germline trimming cut 5 bases from V and 0 bases from J; bases unmatched to any gene: 11. DNA for the CDR3: TGTGCCAGCAGCAGACGGCCGGGACTAGCGGCGTACCAAGAGACCCAGTACTTC. It yields the protein CASSRRPGLAAYQETQYF.

This clonotype appeared once. V is TRBV20-1 and J is TRBJ2-3; D is possibly TRBD2 (6 bases). Trimming shortened V by 3 bases and J by 6 bases, and 13 bases separated the two germline ends. The germline V gene encodes CDR1 DFQATT and CDR2 SNEGSKA (reference sequence). CDR3 length equals 13 residues. CDR3 in DNA: TGCAGTGCTAGGGTAGCGGTAGGGGATACGCAGTATTTT. Its translation: CSARVAVGDTQYF.

Regarding this clonotype: One end of the junction fails to match germline, which may point to a read error. The chain is built from TRBV11-2 and TRBJ2-1; TRBD2 agrees at 14 bases. This CDR3 comprises 16 residues. Germline CDR1 SGHAT, CDR2 FQNNGV. The CDR3 nucleotides are TGTGCCATCAGCTACTCTCCGACTAGCGGGAGGGGAGGCGAGTTCTTC. It encodes CAISYSPTSGRGGEFF.

Note on this clonotype: No conserved phenylalanine or tryptophan ends this CDR3, so it is likely a read error. The chain is built from TRBV6-1 and TRBJ2-4; 9 bases match TRBD1. The germline V gene has CDR1 MNHNS and CDR2 SASEGT. V lost 6 bases to trimming and J lost 6 bases; unmatched junction nucleotides: 12. CDR3 size: 16 residues. In DNA, the CDR3 is TGTGCCAGCAGCCCGGACCGGGACAGGGTAATAAACATTCAGTACCTC. It translates to CASSPDRDRVINIQYL.

The gene calls are TRBV5-1 and TRBJ2-7; D gene uncertain. This CDR3 is built from 13 residues. Germline values: CDR1 SGHRS, CDR2 YFSETQ. Trimming cost V 0 bases and J 3 bases, with 7 bases left between them. The CDR3 DNA sequence: TGCGCCAGCAGCTTGGCGATTTACTACGAGCAGTACTTC. Protein product: CASSLAIYYEQYF.

Within the sample, this clonotype is medium-sized. This sequence joins TRBV6-6 and TRBJ2-2; D is undetermined. V was shortened by 6 bases and J by 0 bases, with 14 bases between the two germline ends. Germline-derived CDR1 and CDR2 are MNHNY and SVGAGI (reference sequence). CDR3 size: 16 residues. This chain's CDR3 is CASRSTRAANTGELFF. Written as DNA, the CDR3 is TGTGCCAGCAGAAGTACCCGGGCCGCGAACACCGGGGAGCTGTTTTTT.

This clonotype was detected ten times or more. The chain is built from TRBV29-1 and TRBJ2-5, with 10 nucleotides matching TRBD1. The CDR3 runs to 14 residues. Germline V gene sequence: CDR1 SQVTM, CDR2 ANQGSEA. J lost 3 bases, V lost 6 bases, and 7 bases had no gene match. The CDR3 coding sequence is TGCAGCGTCTCCCGGACAGGGGGGGAAGAGACCCAGTACTTC. Translated, it gives CSVSRTGGEETQYF. Looking up the rest from reference TRBV29-1 and TRBJ2-5 gives the full variable domain: SAVISQKPSRDICQRGTSLTIQCQVDSQVTMMFWYRQQPGQSLTLIATANQGSEATYESGFVIDKFPISRPNLTFSTLTVSNMSPEDSSIYLCSVSRTGGEETQYFGPGTRLLVL.

Details on this clonotype: Relative to the germline gene, one junction end is altered; a read error may explain this. The rearrangement joins TRBV19 to TRBJ2-7, with D perhaps TRBD1 or TRBD2 (6 bases each). Germline V gene lookup returns CDR1 LNHDA and CDR2 SQIVND (reference sequence). The CDR3 contains 14 residues. The CDR3 DNA is TGTGCCAGTGGTATAGTAGGGGGGACCTACGAGCAGTACTTC. This encodes CASGIVGGTYEQYF.

Regarding this clonotype: A much larger clone differs from this one at a single base, so this may be a read error. V is TRBV4-2 and J is TRBJ2-3; no reliable D call. Germline V gene lookup returns CDR1 LGHNA and CDR2 YNFKEQ. The CDR3 is 15 residues long. V gave up 3 bases and J gave up 2 bases, with 12 bases separating them. Here the CDR3 DNA reads TGTGCCAGCAGCCAGCGAGCGAATATCACAGATACGCAGTATTTT. It yields the protein CASSQRANITDTQYF.

This clonotype was seen at least ten times. V and J are TRBV29-1 and TRBJ2-1; TRBD2 aligns across 8 bases. V trimming: 3 bases; J trimming: 9 bases; junction bases outside the gene matches: 4. This CDR3 spans 12 amino acids. CDR1 is SQVTM, CDR2 ANQGSEA, per germline. The chain's CDR3 is CSVELAGIEQFF. CDR3 bases: TGCAGCGTTGAGTTAGCGGGAATTGAGCAGTTCTTC.

For this clonotype: A much larger clone lies a single base off, so this may be a read error. The chain combines TRBV5-4 with TRBJ2-2; TRBD2 matches at 14 bases. The germline gives CDR1 SGHNT, CDR2 YYREEE (reference sequence). This CDR3 comprises 17 residues. CDR3 sequence: CAGSSGTSGRYTGELFF. DNA for the CDR3: TGTGCCGGCAGCTCCGGGACTAGCGGGAGATACACCGGGGAGCTGTTTTTT.

This clonotype has at least ten counts. The V gene is TRBV10-1, the J gene TRBJ2-7; 11 positions match TRBD1. The CDR3 extends over 15 amino acids. In germline, CDR1 is WNHNN, CDR2 SYGVQD (reference sequence). V gave up 0 bases and J gave up 3 bases; unmatched junction bases: 1. CDR3 sequence: CASSESGTGGYEQYF. DNA for the CDR3: TGCGCCAGCAGTGAGTCGGGGACAGGGGGCTACGAGCAGTACTTC.

The chain recombines TRBV29-1 with TRBJ2-3, with TRBD1 identical over 7 bases. J lost 6 bases, V lost 7 bases, and 7 bases had no gene match. The CDR3 has 12 residues. Germline CDR1 reads SQVTM; CDR2 reads ANQGSEA. The CDR3 loop is CSAVGTADTQYF. CDR3 coding DNA: TGCAGCGCTGTCGGGACAGCTGATACGCAGTATTTT.

This clonotype was seen only once. This likely comes from a read error, as the CDR3 has no conserved phenylalanine or tryptophan at its end. The chain combines TRBV12-3 or TRBV12-4 with TRBJ2-6; the D is unclear. The V gene lost 8 bases and the J gene lost 2 bases, with 10 bases spanning the gap. CDR3 length: 14 amino acids. Here the CDR3 reads CASRISPGANVLTL. In DNA form, the CDR3 reads TGTGCCAGCCGAATCTCACCTGGGGCCAACGTCCTGACTCTC.

Details on this clonotype: With a much larger clone just one base away, this may be a read error. The chain is built from TRBV6-1 and TRBJ1-4, with TRBD1 identical over 8 bases. This CDR3 spans 16 amino acids. The V and J ends lost 4 bases and 6 bases, in that order; junction bases with no gene match: 10. Germline CDR1 and CDR2: MNHNS and SASEGT. CDR3 residues: CASSVSTGELDEKLFF. The CDR3 bases are TGTGCCAGCAGTGTATCGACAGGGGAGCTTGATGAAAAACTGTTTTTT.

Turning to this clonotype: The junction departs from germline at one end; a sequencing error may be responsible. The chain has TRBV12-5 and TRBJ1-1; TRBD1 agrees at 8 bases. There are 12 residues in the CDR3. CDR1 is LGHNT, CDR2 FRNRAP, per germline. CDR3 bases: TGTGCTGGTGGTTTAGGACAGGGCGATGCTTTCTTT. Translated: CAGGLGQGDAFF.

Worth noting for this clonotype: Compared with germline, one end of the junction differs, possibly owing to a read error. This chain links TRBV5-8 with TRBJ2-3; TRBD2 might be the D (6 bases). Germline-derived CDR1 and CDR2 are SGHTS and YDEGEE. The CDR3 sequence is 15 residues long. CDR3 DNA: TGTGCCAGCGGCTTGGAGGGTACGGGGACAGATACGCAGTATTTT. Translating it yields CASGLEGTGTDTQYF.

The chain recombines TRBV18 with TRBJ2-7; TRBD2 might be the D (6 bases). Per germline, CDR1 KGHSH and CDR2 LQKENI. This CDR3 is 17 amino acids long. V lost 4 bases to trimming and J lost 3 bases, with 22 bases between them. This chain's CDR3 is CASSLPKGGASGYEQYF. The CDR3 DNA reads as TGTGCCAGCTCACTACCGAAGGGCGGGGCGTCGGGCTACGAGCAGTACTTC.

Turning to this clonotype: One end of the junction is discordant with germline, which a read error may explain. The chain combines TRBV5-4 with TRBJ2-3; D is possibly TRBD1 or TRBD2 (5 bases each). This CDR3 contains 16 residues. The germline V gene encodes CDR1 SGHNT and CDR2 YYREEE (reference sequence). The DNA of the CDR3 is TGTGCCAGCAGCTCTCCGGGACGTTCGAGCATAGATACGCACTATTTT. It encodes CASSSPGRSSIDTHYF. Filled out from reference TRBV5-4 and TRBJ2-3, the complete variable domain reads ETGVTQSPTHLIKTRGQQVTLRCSSQSGHNTVSWYQQALGQGPQFIFQYYREEENGRGNFPPRFSGLQFPNYSSELNVNALELDDSALYLCASSSPGRSSIDTHYFGPGTRLTVL.

This clonotype was seen ten or more times. This chain links TRBV6-5 with TRBJ2-7, with TRBD2 identical over 8 bases. The ends lost 0 bases at V and 2 bases at J; junction bases unmatched: 3. The CDR3 has 15 amino acids. Germline V gene lookup returns CDR1 MNHEY and CDR2 SVGAGI. CDR3 residues: CASSYSSGEPYEQYF. The CDR3 DNA follows: TGTGCCAGCAGTTACTCTAGCGGGGAACCCTACGAGCAGTACTTC.

This clonotype has a handful of counts. V gene TRBV11-1 combines with J gene TRBJ2-2, with no clear D. Germline CDR1 and CDR2: SGHAT and FQDESV (reference sequence). This CDR3 contains 13 residues. Trimming cost V 10 bases and J 1 base, with 10 bases left between them. CDR3 in DNA: TGTGCCAACATCTCGATGAACACCGGGGAGCTGTTTTTT. It encodes CANISMNTGELFF.

Notes on this clonotype: Relative to the germline gene, one junction end is altered; a read error may explain this. The CDR3: CSARQGMSQETQYF. As DNA, the CDR3 is TGCAGCGCAAGACAGGGGATGAGCCAAGAGACCCAGTATTTC. J is TRBJ2-5 and V is TRBV29-1; 8 bases map to TRBD1. Germline loops: CDR1 SQVTM, CDR2 ANQGSEA. The CDR3 is 14 amino acids.